The rows below give T cell receptor beta chains drawn from one sample of a study of cytotoxic CD8 clonotypes in ibrutinib-treated CLL. Generated by immunoSEQ multiplex PCR, the TCRdb table keeps only in-frame clones and is missing some. The sample includes approximately 320,000 clones, 67% of them seen just once. Sequenced here: PBMCs, sampled after 36 months of ibrutinib treatment. These receptors originate from a human donor with chronic lymphocytic leukemia. Both conserved end residues are part of each CDR3. D genes are given only for firm matches. Not all rows give a size; the values are once, few, many and, for expanded clones, a class.

.	TRBV27	.	17	TRBJ1-2	CASSFTHNRNPLYGYTF	TGTGCCAGCAGTTTTACCCATAACAGGAATCCTCTCTATGGCTACACCTTC
few	TRBV18	TRBD1	14	TRBJ2-7	CASSPPKGAVEQYF	TGTGCCAGCTCACCACCGAAGGGGGCAGTTGAGCAGTACTTC
few	TRBV6-6	.	14	TRBJ2-2	CASVRGHNTGELFF	TGTGCCAGCGTAAGGGGACACAACACCGGGGAGCTGTTTTTT
.	TRBV4-1	.	15	TRBJ1-5	CASSRDNYSNQPQHF	TGCGCCAGCAGCCGGGACAATTATAGCAATCAGCCCCAGCATTTT
.	TRBV4-1	TRBD1	14	TRBJ1-5	CASSRQGRDQPQHF	TGCGCCAGCAGCCGACAGGGTAGGGATCAGCCCCAGCATTTT
.	TRBV18	.	14	TRBJ1-2	CASSPPGVSYGYTF	TGTGCCAGCTCACCCCCCGGGGTTAGCTATGGCTACACCTTC
.	TRBV7-8	.	15	TRBJ1-5	CASSLAGEGNQPQHF	TGTGCCAGCAGCTTAGCAGGGGAGGGAAATCAGCCCCAGCATTTT
.	TRBV14	TRBD2	15	TRBJ2-3	CASSFSDSGGDTQYF	TGTGCCAGCAGCTTCTCGGATAGCGGGGGGGATACGCAGTATTTT
few	TRBV19	.	13	TRBJ2-1	CASSDLPGTEQFF	TGTGCCAGTAGTGACCTCCCGGGAACTGAGCAGTTCTTC
few	TRBV9	.	12	TRBJ2-4	CASSAGGDIQYF	TGTGCCAGCAGCGCGGGTGGGGACATTCAGTACTTC
.	TRBV12-5	TRBD1	13	TRBJ2-1	CASGLGQGAEQFF	TGTGCTAGTGGTTTGGGACAGGGGGCGGAACAGTTCTTC
.	TRBV27	.	17	TRBJ1-1	CASSSGGLRKLNTEAFF	TGTGCCAGCAGCTCTGGGGGCCTACGGAAATTGAACACTGAAGCTTTCTTT
once	TRBV11-2	.	17	TRBJ1-6	CASSTGPSSSYNSPLHF	TGTGCCAGCAGCACCGGACCCTCCAGCTCCTATAATTCACCCCTCCACTTT
few	TRBV19	.	16	TRBJ1-5	CASSIAGHLSNQPQHF	TGTGCCAGTAGTATAGCAGGACACCTTAGCAATCAGCCCCAGCATTTT
.	TRBV7-2	TRBD2	16	TRBJ2-1	CASRTTSGGSYNEQFF	TGTGCCAGCAGGACAACTAGCGGGGGTTCCTACAATGAGCAGTTCTTC
few	TRBV25-1	.	15	TRBJ2-5	CASSELGRSQETQYF	TGTGCCAGCAGTGAATTAGGGCGGTCTCAGGAGACCCAGTACTTC
few	TRBV5-1	TRBD2	16	TRBJ2-2	CASSLRTSGLTGELFF	TGCGCCAGCAGCCTACGGACTAGCGGACTCACCGGGGAGCTGTTTTTT
.	TRBV11-3	TRBD2	14	TRBJ2-1	CASSSRGGYNEQFF	TGTGCCAGCAGCTCACGGGGGGGATACAATGAGCAGTTCTTC
once	TRBV5-1	.	15	TRBJ1-6	CASSAESSYNSPLHF	TGCGCCAGCTCGGCCGAGAGCTCCTATAATTCACCCCTCCACTTT
.	TRBV2	TRBD2	17	TRBJ2-3	CASSDPHKTSGVYTQYF	TGTGCCAGCAGTGACCCGCACAAGACTAGCGGGGTTTATACGCAGTATTTT
.	TRBV2	TRBD2	12	TRBJ2-7	CASRGLPYEQYF	TGTGCCAGCAGGGGACTACCATACGAGCAGTACTTC
few	TRBV4-1	TRBD1	14	TRBJ1-2	CASSQGGTAYGYTF	TGCGCCAGCAGCCAAGGGGGGACAGCCTATGGCTACACCTTC
few	TRBV9	TRBD2	13	TRBJ2-7	CASSPDGAGGQYF	TGTGCCAGCAGCCCTGATGGGGCGGGAGGGCAGTACTTC
.	TRBV27	TRBD1	15	TRBJ2-5	CASSLMTGPQGTQYF	TGTGCCAGCAGTTTAATGACAGGGCCACAAGGGACCCAGTACTTC
few	TRBV6-6	TRBD1	15	TRBJ2-1	CASREIGTGRNEQFF	TGTGCCAGCAGAGAAATCGGGACAGGTAGGAATGAGCAGTTCTTC
.	TRBV27	TRBD2	18	TRBJ2-1	CASSFVFGGRAPLNEQFF	TGTGCCAGCAGTTTTGTATTTGGGGGGAGGGCCCCCCTCAATGAGCAGTTCTTC
.	TRBV5-1	TRBD2	15	TRBJ2-7	CASSLTSGSYYEQYF	TGCGCCAGCAGCCTGACTAGCGGGAGTTATTACGAGCAGTACTTC
few	TRBV11-3	.	16	TRBJ2-2	CASSSTWAPPTGELFF	TGTGCCAGCAGCTCGACATGGGCGCCTCCGACCGGGGAGCTGTTTTTT
once	TRBV5-6	TRBD1	15	TRBJ2-3	CASSPTGFGTDTQYF	TGTGCCAGCAGCCCGACAGGGTTTGGGACAGATACGCAGTATTTT
.	TRBV9	TRBD1	15	TRBJ1-2	CASSVGTGGLYGYTF	TGTGCCAGCAGCGTAGGGACAGGGGGCCTCTATGGCTACACCTTC
few	TRBV9	TRBD1	15	TRBJ2-7	CASSKYRTGVDEQYF	TGTGCCAGCAGTAAGTATCGGACAGGGGTAGACGAGCAGTACTTC
.	TRBV7-9	.	14	TRBJ2-1	CASSPGTQNNEQFF	TGTGCCAGCAGCCCCGGGACCCAGAACAATGAGCAGTTCTTC
.	TRBV7-3	.	14	TRBJ2-2	CASSPITGSGELFF	TGTGCCAGCAGCCCGATCACAGGGTCCGGGGAGCTGTTTTTT
.	TRBV28	.	13	TRBJ2-1	CASRLSGGLEQFF	TGTGCCAGCAGACTCTCTGGGGGGCTTGAGCAGTTCTTC
.	TRBV9	TRBD1	16	TRBJ2-5	CASSASDRGLGETQYF	TGTGCCAGCAGCGCTTCAGACAGGGGGCTCGGAGAGACCCAGTACTTC
.	TRBV11-2	.	14	TRBJ1-4	CASSRDKFNEKLFF	TGTGCCAGCAGCAGGGACAAGTTTAATGAAAAACTGTTTTTT
few	TRBV18	.	14	TRBJ1-2	CASSPLGQAYGYTF	TGTGCCAGCTCACCTCTAGGACAAGCCTATGGCTACACCTTC
.	TRBV28	.	12	TRBJ2-7	CASSPVGYEQYF	TGTGCCAGCAGCCCGGTTGGCTACGAGCAGTACTTC
.	TRBV29-1	TRBD1	15	TRBJ2-6	CSVLDRVSGANVLTF	TGCAGCGTTCTTGACAGGGTCTCTGGGGCCAACGTCCTGACTTTC
.	TRBV5-1	.	15	TRBJ2-7	CASSLDPGPTYEQYF	TGCGCCAGCAGCTTGGACCCGGGTCCCACCTACGAGCAGTACTTC
.	TRBV6-1	.	12	TRBJ2-7	CASSEGRFKQYF	TGTGCCAGCAGTGAAGGAAGGTTCAAGCAGTACTTC
once	TRBV5-6	.	13	TRBJ2-7	CASSFKPDYEQYF	TGTGCCAGCAGCTTCAAGCCAGACTACGAGCAGTACTTC
.	TRBV15	.	12	TRBJ2-2	CATSSTGRELFF	TGTGCCACCAGCAGTACAGGGAGGGAGCTGTTTTTT
.	TRBV6-6	TRBD1	15	TRBJ2-1	CASSWTGRPYNEQFF	TGTGCCAGCAGCTGGACAGGTCGCCCCTACAATGAGCAGTTCTTC
.	TRBV6-5	TRBD1	16	TRBJ1-1	CASSYPDRVGNTEAFF	TGTGCCAGCAGTTACCCGGACAGGGTAGGGAACACTGAAGCTTTCTTT
.	TRBV28	.	13	TRBJ1-2	CASSLRDNYGYTF	TGTGCCAGCAGTTTGAGGGATAACTATGGCTACACCTTC
.	TRBV2	.	15	TRBJ2-5	CASSEGVRSGETQYF	TGTGCCAGCAGTGAAGGTGTCCGCTCGGGGGAGACCCAGTACTTC
.	TRBV19	TRBD1	14	TRBJ2-7	CASSIMGDSYEQYF	TGTGCCAGTAGTATAATGGGGGACAGCTACGAGCAGTACTTC
.	TRBV9	TRBD1	12	TRBJ1-2	CASSYRTGDNTF	TGTGCCAGCAGCTACCGGACAGGGGACAACACCTTC
.	TRBV11-2	.	16	TRBJ2-3	CASSLMLSWPTDTQYF	TGTGCCAGCAGCTTAATGTTGTCGTGGCCGACTGATACGCAGTATTTT
.	TRBV9	.	15	TRBJ2-5	CASSVGGGGQETQYF	TGTGCCAGCAGCGTAGGAGGTGGGGGCCAAGAGACCCAGTACTTC
.	TRBV18	TRBD2	14	TRBJ2-7	CASSRGLAGDEQYF	TGTGCCAGCTCACGAGGACTAGCGGGAGACGAGCAGTACTTC
.	TRBV7-2	.	17	TRBJ1-2	CASSRWPGENSNYGYTF	TGTGCCAGCAGCCGCTGGCCAGGGGAAAATTCTAACTATGGCTACACCTTC
.	TRBV7-9	.	16	TRBJ2-5	CASSSRRSTPQETQYF	TGTGCCAGCAGCTCCCGGCGGTCGACACCCCAAGAGACCCAGTACTTC
.	TRBV4-1	.	15	TRBJ2-5	CASSQGTDGKETQYF	TGCGCCAGCAGCCAGGGAACCGACGGAAAAGAGACCCAGTACTTC
.	TRBV29-1	TRBD1	17	TRBJ2-5	CSVEVRDVTGIRETQYF	TGCAGCGTTGAAGTTCGCGACGTGACAGGGATCAGAGAGACCCAGTACTTC
few	TRBV4-3	TRBD2	16	TRBJ2-7	CASSQDLVTSVYEQYF	TGCGCCAGCAGCCAAGATCTAGTGACTAGCGTTTACGAGCAGTACTTC